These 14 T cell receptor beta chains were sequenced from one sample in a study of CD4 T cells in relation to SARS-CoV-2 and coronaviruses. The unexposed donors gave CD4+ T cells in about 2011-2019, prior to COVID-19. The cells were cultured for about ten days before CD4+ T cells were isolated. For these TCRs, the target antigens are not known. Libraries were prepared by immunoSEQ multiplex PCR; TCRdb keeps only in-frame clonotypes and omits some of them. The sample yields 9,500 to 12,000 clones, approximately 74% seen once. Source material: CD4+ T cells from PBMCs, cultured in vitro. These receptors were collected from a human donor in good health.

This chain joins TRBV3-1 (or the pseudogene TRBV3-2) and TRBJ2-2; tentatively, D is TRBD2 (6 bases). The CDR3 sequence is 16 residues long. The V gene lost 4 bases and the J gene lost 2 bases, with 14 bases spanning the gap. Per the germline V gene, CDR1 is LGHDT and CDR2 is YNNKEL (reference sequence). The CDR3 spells CASSLEGPANTGELFF. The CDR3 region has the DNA TGTGCCAGCAGCCTGGAGGGGCCGGCCAACACCGGGGAGCTGTTTTTT.

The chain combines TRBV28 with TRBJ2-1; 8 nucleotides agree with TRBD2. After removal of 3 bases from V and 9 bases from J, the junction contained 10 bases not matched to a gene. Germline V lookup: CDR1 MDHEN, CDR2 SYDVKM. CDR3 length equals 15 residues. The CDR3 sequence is CASSFGGRNSGEQFF. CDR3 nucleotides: TGTGCCAGCAGTTTTGGCGGGAGGAATTCGGGTGAGCAGTTCTTC.

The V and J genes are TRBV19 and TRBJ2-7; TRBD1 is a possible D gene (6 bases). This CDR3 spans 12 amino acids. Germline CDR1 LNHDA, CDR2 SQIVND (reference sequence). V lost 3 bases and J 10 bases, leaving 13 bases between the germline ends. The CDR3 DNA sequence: TGTGCCAGTAGTATTGAGGACAGTGTACAGTACTTC. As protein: CASSIEDSVQYF. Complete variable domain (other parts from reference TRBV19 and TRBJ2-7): DGGITQSPKYLFRKEGQNVTLSCEQNLNHDAMYWYRQDPGQGLRLIYYSQIVNDFQKGDIAEGYSVSREKKESFPLTVTSAQKNPTAFYLCASSIEDSVQYFGPGTRLTVT.

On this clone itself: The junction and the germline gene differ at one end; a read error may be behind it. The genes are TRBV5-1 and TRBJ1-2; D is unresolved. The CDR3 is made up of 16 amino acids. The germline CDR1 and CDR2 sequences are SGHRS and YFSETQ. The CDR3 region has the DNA TGCGCCAGCCAGAATTCCGGGCTAGGCTCCACCCTACGGCTAGTGTTC. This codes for CASQNSGLGSTLRLVF. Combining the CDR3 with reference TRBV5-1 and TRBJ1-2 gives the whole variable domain KAGVTQTPRYLIKTRGQQVTLSCSPISGHRSVSWYQQTPGQGLQFLFEYFSETQRNKGNFPGRFSGRQFSNSRSEMNVSTLELGDSALYLCASQNSGLGSTLRLVFGSGTRLTVV.

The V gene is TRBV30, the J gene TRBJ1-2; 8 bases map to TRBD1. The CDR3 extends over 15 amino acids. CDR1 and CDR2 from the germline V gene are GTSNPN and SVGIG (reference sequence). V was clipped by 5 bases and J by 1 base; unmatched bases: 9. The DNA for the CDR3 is TGTGCCTGGGCTCGGGACAGGTCGCTTAACTATGGCTACACCTTC. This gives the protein CAWARDRSLNYGYTF.

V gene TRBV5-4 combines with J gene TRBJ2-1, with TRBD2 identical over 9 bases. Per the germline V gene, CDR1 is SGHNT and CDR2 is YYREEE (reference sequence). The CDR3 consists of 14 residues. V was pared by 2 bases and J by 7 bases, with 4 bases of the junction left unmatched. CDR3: CASSFGLAGNEQFF. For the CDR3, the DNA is TGTGCCAGCAGCTTTGGCCTAGCGGGAAATGAGCAGTTCTTC.

CDR3 coding DNA: TGTGCCAGCAGCCAACTCGGATACAATGAGCAGTTCTTC. It specifies CASSQLGYNEQFF. The chain carries TRBV3-1 (or the pseudogene TRBV3-2) and TRBJ2-1; D is undetermined. CDR3 length: 13 residues. Germline V CDR1 and CDR2: LGHDT, YNNKEL (reference sequence). V lost 2 bases and J lost 4, with 6 bases in between.

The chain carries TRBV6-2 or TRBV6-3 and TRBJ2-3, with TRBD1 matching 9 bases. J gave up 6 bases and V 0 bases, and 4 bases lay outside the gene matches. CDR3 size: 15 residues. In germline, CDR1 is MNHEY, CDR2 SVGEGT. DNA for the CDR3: TGTGCCAGCAGTTACTCCCGGGACAGGGAGGATACGCAGTATTTT. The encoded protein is CASSYSRDREDTQYF.

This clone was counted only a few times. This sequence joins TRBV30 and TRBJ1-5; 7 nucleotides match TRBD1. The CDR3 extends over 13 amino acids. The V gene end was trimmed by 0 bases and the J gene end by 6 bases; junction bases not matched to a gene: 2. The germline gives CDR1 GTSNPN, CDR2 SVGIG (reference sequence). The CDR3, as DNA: TGTGCCTGGAGTGTGGCAGGGGGTCAGCCCCAGCATTTT. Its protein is CAWSVAGGQPQHF.

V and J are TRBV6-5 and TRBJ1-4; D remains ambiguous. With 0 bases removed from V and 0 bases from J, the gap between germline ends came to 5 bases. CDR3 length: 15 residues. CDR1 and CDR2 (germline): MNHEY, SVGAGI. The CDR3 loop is CASSYSGATNEKLFF. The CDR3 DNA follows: TGTGCCAGCAGTTACTCGGGAGCAACTAATGAAAAACTGTTTTTT.

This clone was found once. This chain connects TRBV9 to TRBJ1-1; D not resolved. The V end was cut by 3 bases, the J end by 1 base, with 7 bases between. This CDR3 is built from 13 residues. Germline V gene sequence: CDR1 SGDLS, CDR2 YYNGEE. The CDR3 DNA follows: TGTGCCAGCAGCGCATTGGGGAACACTGAAGCTTTCTTT. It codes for CASSALGNTEAFF.

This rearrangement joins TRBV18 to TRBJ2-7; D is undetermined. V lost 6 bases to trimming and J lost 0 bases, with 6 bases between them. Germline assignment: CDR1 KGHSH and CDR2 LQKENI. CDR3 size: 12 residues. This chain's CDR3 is CASSPSSYEQYF. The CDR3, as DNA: TGTGCCAGCTCTCCAAGCTCCTACGAGCAGTACTTC.

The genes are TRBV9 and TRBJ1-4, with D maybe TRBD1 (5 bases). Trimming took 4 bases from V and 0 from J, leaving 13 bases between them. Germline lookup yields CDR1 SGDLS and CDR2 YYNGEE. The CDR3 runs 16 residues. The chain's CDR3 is CASSWGRTATNEKLFF. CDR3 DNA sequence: TGTGCCAGCAGCTGGGGACGGACGGCAACTAATGAAAAACTGTTTTTT.

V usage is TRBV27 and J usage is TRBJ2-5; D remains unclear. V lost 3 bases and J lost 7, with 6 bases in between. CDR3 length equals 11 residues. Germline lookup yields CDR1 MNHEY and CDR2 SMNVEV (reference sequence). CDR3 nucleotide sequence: TGTGCCAGCAGTTTTGATGGGACCCAGTACTTC. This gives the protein CASSFDGTQYF.